This T cell receptor (beta chain) was observed in a study of neurological immune-mediated disorders. The CDR3 loop spans 15 amino acids. The germline V and J ends were trimmed by 8 bases and 2 bases, with 15 bases remaining between them. TCRdb fed the 5' RACE reads into MiXCR, producing one record per CDR3 protein. Counted here are approximately 50,000 distinct CDR3 sequences, 3% to 4% occurring once; the ten biggest clones make up about 6.7%. At least ten counts were recorded for this clonotype. Sequenced material: PBMCs. The J gene is TRBJ2-2, the V gene TRBV12-3 or TRBV12-4, with no clear D. The TCR sequence derives from a man between 60 and 75 years old with multiple sclerosis. The CDR3 is CASRPGVANTGELFF. CDR3 DNA sequence: TGTGCCAGCCGCCCCGGAGTAGCAAACACCGGGGAGCTGTTTTTT.